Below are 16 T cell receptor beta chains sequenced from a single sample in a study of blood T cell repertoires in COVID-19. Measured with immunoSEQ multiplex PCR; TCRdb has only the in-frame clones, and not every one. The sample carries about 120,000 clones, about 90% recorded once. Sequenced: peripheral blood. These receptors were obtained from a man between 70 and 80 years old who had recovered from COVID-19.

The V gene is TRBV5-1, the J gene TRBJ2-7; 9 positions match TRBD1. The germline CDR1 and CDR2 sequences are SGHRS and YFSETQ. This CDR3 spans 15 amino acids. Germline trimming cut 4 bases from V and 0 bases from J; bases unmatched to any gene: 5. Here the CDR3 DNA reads TGCGCCAGCAGCCGGGGACAGGGTCGCTCCTACGAGCAGTACTTC. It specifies CASSRGQGRSYEQYF.

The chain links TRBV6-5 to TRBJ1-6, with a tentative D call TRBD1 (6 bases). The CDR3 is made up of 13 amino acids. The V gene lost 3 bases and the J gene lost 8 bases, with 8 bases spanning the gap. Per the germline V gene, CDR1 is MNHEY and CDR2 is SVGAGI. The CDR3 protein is CASSYSGDSPLHF. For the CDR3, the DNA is TGTGCCAGCAGTTATTCAGGGGATTCACCCCTCCACTTT.

CDR3 region: CASSLGREETQYF. In DNA form, the CDR3 reads TGTGCCAGCAGCTTGGGCAGGGAAGAGACCCAGTACTTC. This rearrangement joins TRBV5-4 to TRBJ2-5; D is perhaps TRBD1 (5 bases). V was pared by 0 bases and J by 3 bases, with 6 bases between. CDR3 size: 13 residues. Germline lookup yields CDR1 SGHNT and CDR2 YYREEE (reference sequence).

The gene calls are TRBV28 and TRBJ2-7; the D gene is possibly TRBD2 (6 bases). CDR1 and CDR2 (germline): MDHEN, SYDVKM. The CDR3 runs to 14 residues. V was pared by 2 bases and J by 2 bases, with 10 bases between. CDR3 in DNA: TGTGCCAGCAGTTTAGGGGGGTCGCCCTACGAGCAGTACTTC. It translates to CASSLGGSPYEQYF.

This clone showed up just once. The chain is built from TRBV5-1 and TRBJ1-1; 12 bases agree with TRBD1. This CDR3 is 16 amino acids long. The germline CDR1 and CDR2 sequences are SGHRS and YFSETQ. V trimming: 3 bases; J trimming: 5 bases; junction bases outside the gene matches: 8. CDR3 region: CASSSGTGGRGTEAFF. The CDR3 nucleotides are TGCGCCAGCAGCTCGGGGACAGGGGGCAGGGGGACTGAAGCTTTCTTT.

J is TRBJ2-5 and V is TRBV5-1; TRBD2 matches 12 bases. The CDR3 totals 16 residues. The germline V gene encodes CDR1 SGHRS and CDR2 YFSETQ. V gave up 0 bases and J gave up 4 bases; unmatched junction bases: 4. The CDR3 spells CASSLAPSGGGETQYF. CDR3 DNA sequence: TGCGCCAGCAGCTTGGCACCTAGCGGGGGGGGAGAGACCCAGTACTTC.

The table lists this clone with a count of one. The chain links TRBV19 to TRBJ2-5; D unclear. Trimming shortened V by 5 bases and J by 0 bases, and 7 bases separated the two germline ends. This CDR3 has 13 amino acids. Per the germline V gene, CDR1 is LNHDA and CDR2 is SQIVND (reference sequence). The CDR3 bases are TGTGCCAGTAGTCGGTATTACCAAGAGACCCAGTACTTC. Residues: CASSRYYQETQYF.

CDR3 nucleotide sequence: TGTGCCAGCAGTGCGGCGGGGGTGTCCTACAATGAGCAGTTCTTC. Protein sequence: CASSAAGVSYNEQFF. The rearrangement uses TRBV2 and TRBJ2-1, with 7 nucleotides matching TRBD2. The CDR3 extends over 15 amino acids. V was clipped by 4 bases and J by 1 base; unmatched bases: 4. CDR1 SNHLY and CDR2 FYNNEI come from the germline V gene.

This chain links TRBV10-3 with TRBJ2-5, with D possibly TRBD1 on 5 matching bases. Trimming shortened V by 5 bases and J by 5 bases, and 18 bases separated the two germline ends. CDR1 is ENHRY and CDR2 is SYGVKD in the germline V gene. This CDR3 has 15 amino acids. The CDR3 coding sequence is TGTGCCATCAGTCCACAGGCAGAGGTGGGGGAGACCCAGTACTTC. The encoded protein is CAISPQAEVGETQYF.

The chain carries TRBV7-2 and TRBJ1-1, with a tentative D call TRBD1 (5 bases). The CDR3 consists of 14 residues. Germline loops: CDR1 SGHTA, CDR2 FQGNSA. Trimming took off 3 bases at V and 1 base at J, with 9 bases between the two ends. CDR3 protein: CASSFTGANTEAFF. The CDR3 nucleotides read TGTGCCAGCAGCTTCACAGGAGCGAACACTGAAGCTTTCTTT.

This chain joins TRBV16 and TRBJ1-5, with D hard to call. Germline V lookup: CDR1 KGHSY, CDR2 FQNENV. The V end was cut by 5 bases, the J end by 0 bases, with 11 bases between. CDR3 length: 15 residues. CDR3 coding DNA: TGTGCCAGCAGCGACTATGGATATAGCAATCAGCCCCAGCATTTT. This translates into CASSDYGYSNQPQHF.

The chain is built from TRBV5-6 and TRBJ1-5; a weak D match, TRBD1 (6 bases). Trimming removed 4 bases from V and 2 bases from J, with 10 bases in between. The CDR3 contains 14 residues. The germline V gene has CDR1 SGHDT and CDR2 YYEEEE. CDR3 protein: CASSGGAGNQPQHF. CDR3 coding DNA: TGTGCCAGCAGCGGGGGGGCGGGCAATCAGCCCCAGCATTTT.

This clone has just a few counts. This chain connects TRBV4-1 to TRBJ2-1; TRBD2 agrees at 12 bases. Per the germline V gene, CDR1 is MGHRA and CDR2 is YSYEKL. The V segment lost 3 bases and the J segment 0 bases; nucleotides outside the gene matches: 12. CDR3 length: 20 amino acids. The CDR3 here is CASSQGGTSGGPSSYNEQFF. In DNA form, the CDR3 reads TGCGCCAGCAGCCAGGGAGGCACTAGCGGGGGGCCGAGCTCCTACAATGAGCAGTTCTTC.

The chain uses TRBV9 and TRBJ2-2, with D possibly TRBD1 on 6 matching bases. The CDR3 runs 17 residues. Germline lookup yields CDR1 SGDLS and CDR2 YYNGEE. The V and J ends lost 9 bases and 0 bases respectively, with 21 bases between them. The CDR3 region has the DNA TGTGCCATCATCTTAAACAGGGTTCGGGCGAACACCGGGGAGCTGTTTTTT. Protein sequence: CAIILNRVRANTGELFF.

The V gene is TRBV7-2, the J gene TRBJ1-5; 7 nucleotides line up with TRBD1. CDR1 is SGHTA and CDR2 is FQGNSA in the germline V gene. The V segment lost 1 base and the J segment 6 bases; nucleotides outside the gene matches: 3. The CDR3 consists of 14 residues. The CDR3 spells CASSLVQGVQPQHF. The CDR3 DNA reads TGTGCCAGCAGCTTAGTTCAGGGGGTTCAGCCCCAGCATTTT. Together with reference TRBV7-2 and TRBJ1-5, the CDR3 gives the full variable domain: GAGVSQSPSNKVTEKGKDVELRCDPISGHTALYWYRQSLGQGLEFLIYFQGNSAPDKSGLPSDRFSAERTGGSVSTLTIQRTQQEDSAVYLCASSLVQGVQPQHFGDGTRLSIL.

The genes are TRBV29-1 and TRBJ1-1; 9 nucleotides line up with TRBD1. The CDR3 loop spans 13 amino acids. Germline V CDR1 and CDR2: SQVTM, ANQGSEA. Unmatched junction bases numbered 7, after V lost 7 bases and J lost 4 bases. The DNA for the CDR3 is TGCAGCGGGGGGACAGGGAGTGTCACTGAAGCTTTCTTT. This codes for CSGGTGSVTEAFF.